Here is one T cell receptor (beta chain) with its context. Its antigen is undetermined. This sample is part of a study of T cell responses to AZD1222 COVID-19 vaccine. Study results and caveats: In the spike-specific TCR repertoire, nearly half reportedly target unmutated variant regions.

Method: immunoSEQ multiplex PCR; TCRdb's copy keeps in-frame clones and lacks some. The sample records over 120,000 clones, 92% being singletons. Germline V gene sequence: CDR1 SGHRS, CDR2 YFSETQ. Germline trimming cut 0 bases from V and 4 bases from J; bases unmatched to any gene: 6. This CDR3 is 15 amino acids long. Material: peripheral blood, obtained on day 0 of AZD1222 vaccination. The TCR originated in an adult in good health. The rearrangement joins TRBV5-1 to TRBJ1-1; the match to TRBD1 covers 7 bases. The CDR3 nucleotides are TGCGCCAGCAGCTTGGCGAGAGGGGGCGGCACTGAAGCTTTCTTT. Translated, it gives CASSLARGGGTEAFF.